Listed here are 7 T cell receptor beta chains from one sample, sequenced in a study of human CD8 memory T cell subsets (dated by TCRdb to 2018 to 2020). A Human TCR Profiling Kit was used to prepare UMI-labeled 5' RACE TCRbeta libraries. TCRdb reprocessed the sequencing reads and holds a single record per CDR3 protein sequence, with no DNA. The sample table includes around 20,000 distinct CDR3 sequences. About 5% of the sample lies in the top ten. Sequencing was done on a sample of CD8+ T cells from PBMCs. The receptors originated from a human donor in good health.

The V call is TRBV20-1, the J call TRBJ2-7; with no DNA, the TCRdb D assignment of TRBD2 cannot be verified. This CDR3 contains 15 residues. CDR1 and CDR2 from the germline V gene are DFQATT and SNEGSKA (reference sequence). The CDR3 region is CSATHLAGDPYEQYF.

This chain links TRBV12-3 or TRBV12-4 with TRBJ1-5. The CDR3 length is 14 residues. CDR3 sequence: CASSFGGDGQPQHF.

This sequence joins TRBV4-1 and TRBJ2-1; TCRdb's D gene call, TRBD1, goes unchecked for lack of DNA. This CDR3 spans 15 amino acids. CDR1 MGHRA and CDR2 YSYEKL come from the germline V gene. CDR3 residues: CASSQPGTGYNEQFF.

The chain employs TRBV7-2 and TRBJ2-3. This CDR3 is 13 amino acids long. Germline CDR1 reads SGHTA; CDR2 reads FQGNSA. The chain's CDR3 is CASSLWNTDTQYF.

The chain links TRBV19 to TRBJ2-2. CDR1 is LNHDA, CDR2 SQIVND, per germline (reference sequence). The CDR3 sequence is 11 residues long. CDR3 in amino acids: CASNLNGELFF. Supplemented by reference TRBV19 and TRBJ2-2, the full variable domain reads DGGITQSPKYLFRKEGQNVTLSCEQNLNHDAMYWYRQDPGQGLRLIYYSQIVNDFQKGDIAEGYSVSREKKESFPLTVTSAQKNPTAFYLCASNLNGELFFGEGSRLTVL.

J is TRBJ2-7 and V is TRBV20-1. The CDR3 contains 13 residues. CDR1 and CDR2 from the germline V gene are DFQATT and SNEGSKA (reference sequence). The CDR3 loop reads CSAREGSVYEQYF.

The rearrangement links TRBV4-3 to TRBJ1-2; no DNA is available, so the TRBD1 call from TCRdb remains unchecked. Germline V gene data show CDR1 as LGHNA and CDR2 as YSLEER. This CDR3 is built from 15 residues. The CDR3 sequence is CASSQESGGHYGYTF.